This TCR beta chain was identified in a study of response to subunit inactivated influenza vaccine. V lost 1 base to trimming and J lost 9 bases; unmatched junction nucleotides: 9. The CDR3 loop spans 13 amino acids. The germline V gene has CDR1 DFQATT and CDR2 SNEGSKA (reference sequence). This clonotype has a count of ten or more. Its antigen remains unidentified. Points from the study as a whole: Each seasonal flu vaccination may recruit only limited new T cells, authors suggested.

TCRdb re-called the RT-PCR reads with MiXCR, one entry per CDR3 protein. The profile covers 500,000 to 600,000 distinct CDR3 sequences, with less than 10% appearing a single time and 13% taken by the ten largest. This sequence was found in a man between 45 and 75 years old who received an inactivated influenza vaccine. This rearrangement joins TRBV20-1 to TRBJ2-7; TRBD1 aligns across 7 bases. The sample here was PBMCs from blood, taken 23 to 25 months after vaccination. In DNA, the CDR3 is TGCAGTGCTAGAGGGGGACAGACTACGAGGCAGTACTTC. This translates into CSARGGQTTRQYF.